This is a list of T cell receptor beta chains from one sample in a study of regulatory T cells in long-lasting Graves disease. TCRdb reprocessed the multiplex PCR reads via MiXCR and lists one record per CDR3 protein. The repertoire holds more than 400,000 distinct CDR3 sequences, with roughly 15% as singletons. The same data also went into a second study, on T cells in Graves' hyperthyroidism and ophthalmopathy.

The source was peripheral blood mononuclear cells (PBMCs), collected at new diagnosis, from a patient treated with antithyroid drugs. These receptors all come from a woman aged 25 to 45 with Graves disease. CDR3s include the opening cysteine and the closing phenylalanine or tryptophan. The D gene is left open where the match is weak. The listing skips clone size in some rows; elsewhere it reads once, few, many or a size class.

D	size	V	J	DNA	CDR3
-	many	TRBV5-1	TRBJ2-7	TGCGCCAGCAGCGATGGCCGTCCCTACGAGCAGTACTTC	CASSDGRPYEQYF
TRBD1	many	TRBV29-1	TRBJ2-1	TGCAGCGTTCGAGGGACAGGGGAGGTAGAGGAGCAGTTCTTC	CSVRGTGEVEEQFF
TRBD1	-	TRBV25-1	TRBJ1-1	TGTGCCAGCAGTGCAACAGGGACAGGAAAGGCAGCTTTCTTT	CASSATGTGKAAFF
-	many	TRBV19	TRBJ1-1	TGTGCCACCCGACCCCGGGACACACCGAACACTGAAGCTTTCTTT	CATRPRDTPNTEAFF
-	many	TRBV11-2	TRBJ2-7	TGTGCCAGCAGCCTTGCCGGACCCAGGTATTCCTACGAGCAGTACTTC	CASSLAGPRYSYEQYF
-	-	TRBV28	TRBJ1-4	TGTGCCAGCGGTCTCCAGAACTTGAAGGAAAAACTGTTTTTT	CASGLQNLKEKLFF
-	few	TRBV19	TRBJ2-7	TGTGCCACCCGAACGGGCCCCTCCTACGAGCAGTACTTC	CATRTGPSYEQYF
-	many	TRBV2	TRBJ1-4	TGTGCCAGCAGCGAACTACAGGGCTACGAAAAACTGTTTTTT	CASSELQGYEKLFF
-	many	TRBV28	TRBJ2-6	TGTGCCAGCAGCATGCCACGGGGCGGCTCTGGGGCCAACGTCCTGACTTTC	CASSMPRGGSGANVLTF
TRBD2	many	TRBV7-2	TRBJ2-1	TGTGCCAGCAGCTTACTCCTAGCGGGAGGTATCCCGTTCTTC	CASSLLLAGGIPFF